These T cell receptor beta chains were read from a single sample in a study of OX40 agonist ivuxolimab in advanced cancers. Only in-frame clones appear in the TCRdb table, and some are missing; sequencing was by immunoSEQ multiplex PCR. The sample has 30,000 or so clones, 85% to 95% seen once. Sequencing was performed on CD4+ or CD8+ T cells sorted from blood, taken in a trial of the OX40 agonist ivuxolimab. These receptors were obtained from an adult with an advanced solid tumor such as melanoma, head and neck, liver or kidney cancer. Each CDR3 is given with its conserved first and last residue. Fields, in order: V gene, J gene, D gene, clone size, CDR3 protein, CDR3 DNA. A D gene is named only where the DNA matches it firmly. The listing skips clone size in some rows; elsewhere it reads once, few, many or a size class.

V: TRBV7-9; J: TRBJ1-6; D: -; size: -; CDR3: CASSTEGVNSPLHF; DNA: TGTGCCAGCAGCACCGAGGGGGTTAACTCACCCCTCCACTTT
V: TRBV30; J: TRBJ1-5; D: TRBD1; size: once; CDR3: CAWGPGQGNQPQHF; DNA: TGTGCCTGGGGTCCGGGACAGGGCAATCAGCCCCAGCATTTT
V: TRBV5-4; J: TRBJ2-5; D: TRBD2; size: -; CDR3: CASSLISGREETQYF; DNA: TGTGCCAGCAGCTTAATTAGCGGGAGGGAAGAGACCCAGTACTTC
V: TRBV25-1; J: TRBJ2-1; D: -; size: -; CDR3: CASLGGMSNEQFF; DNA: TGTGCCAGCCTCGGGGGTATGAGTAATGAGCAGTTCTTC
V: TRBV6-6; J: TRBJ1-1; D: -; size: -; CDR3: CASSLGLWQDGTEAFF; DNA: TGTGCCAGCAGTCTGGGTTTGTGGCAGGACGGCACTGAAGCTTTCTTT
V: TRBV29-1; J: TRBJ2-1; D: -; size: -; CDR3: CKFQGGGYNEQFF; DNA: TGCAAGTTCCAGGGGGGTGGCTACAATGAGCAGTTCTTC
V: TRBV7-9; J: TRBJ2-3; D: -; size: -; CDR3: CASSSLSGLDTDTQYF; DNA: TGTGCCAGCAGTTCCCTATCGGGACTCGACACAGATACGCAGTATTTT
V: TRBV28; J: TRBJ1-2; D: -; size: -; CDR3: CASSLTQGQQGYTF; DNA: TGTGCCAGCAGCCTGACTCAGGGGCAGCAAGGCTACACCTTC
V: TRBV7-9; J: TRBJ2-7; D: -; size: -; CDR3: CASSLVNEQYF; DNA: TGTGCCAGCAGCTTAGTCAACGAGCAGTACTTC
V: TRBV7-8; J: TRBJ1-4; D: -; size: -; CDR3: CASQKGRGATNEKLFF; DNA: TGTGCCAGCCAGAAAGGGAGGGGTGCAACTAATGAAAAACTGTTTTTT
V: TRBV27; J: TRBJ2-2; D: TRBD2; size: -; CDR3: CASSLFLAGDRGELFF; DNA: TGTGCCAGCAGTTTATTCCTAGCGGGAGACAGAGGGGAGCTGTTTTTT
V: TRBV4-3; J: TRBJ2-2; D: -; size: once; CDR3: CASSQDESGDTGELFF; DNA: TGCGCCAGCAGCCAAGATGAATCGGGAGACACCGGGGAGCTGTTTTTT
V: TRBV27; J: TRBJ2-7; D: -; size: once; CDR3: CASSLSIGGNYEQYF; DNA: TGTGCCAGCAGTTTATCGATAGGGGGTAACTACGAGCAGTACTTC
V: TRBV30; J: TRBJ1-1; D: -; size: -; CDR3: CASRMNTEAFF; DNA: TGTGCCAGTAGGATGAACACTGAAGCTTTCTTT
V: TRBV15; J: TRBJ2-7; D: -; size: -; CDR3: CATSRESGGRSSYEQYF; DNA: TGTGCCACCAGCAGAGAAAGTGGAGGGAGGAGCTCCTACGAGCAGTACTTC
V: TRBV27; J: TRBJ1-3; D: -; size: -; CDR3: CASSLAGSGNTIYF; DNA: TGTGCCAGCAGTTTAGCAGGTTCTGGAAACACCATATATTTT
V: TRBV2; J: TRBJ2-7; D: TRBD1; size: -; CDR3: CASSRGTGRSYEQYF; DNA: TGTGCCAGCAGTAGAGGGACAGGGAGATCCTACGAGCAGTACTTC
V: TRBV5-1; J: TRBJ2-7; D: -; size: -; CDR3: CASSSRTSFYEQYF; DNA: TGCGCCAGCAGCTCTCGGACGTCTTTTTACGAGCAGTACTTC
V: TRBV7-6; J: TRBJ2-1; D: -; size: -; CDR3: CASSSDTRMYNEQFF; DNA: TGTGCCAGCAGCTCAGACACGCGGATGTACAATGAGCAGTTCTTC
V: TRBV4-1; J: TRBJ1-2; D: -; size: -; CDR3: CASSQGGNYGYTF; DNA: TGCGCCAGCAGTCAAGGGGGAAACTATGGCTACACCTTC
V: TRBV6-1; J: TRBJ2-5; D: -; size: -; CDR3: CASSASYQETQYF; DNA: TGTGCCAGCAGTGCCAGTTATCAAGAGACCCAGTACTTC
V: TRBV15; J: TRBJ1-4; D: -; size: -; CDR3: CATSRDIGEKLFF; DNA: TGTGCCACCAGCAGAGATATCGGTGAAAAACTGTTTTTT
V: TRBV28; J: TRBJ2-1; D: TRBD2; size: once; CDR3: CASSIRTSGLNNEQFF; DNA: TGTGCCAGCAGTATTCGGACTAGCGGGCTAAACAATGAGCAGTTCTTC
V: TRBV19; J: TRBJ2-1; D: -; size: -; CDR3: CASSMDRYNEQFF; DNA: TGTGCCAGTAGTATGGACCGGTACAATGAGCAGTTCTTC
V: TRBV30; J: TRBJ1-2; D: -; size: -; CDR3: CAWRLLLMTNYGYTF; DNA: TGTGCCTGGAGATTGCTTTTAATGACAAACTATGGCTACACCTTC
V: TRBV28; J: TRBJ1-5; D: TRBD1; size: -; CDR3: CASSNRGRNQPQHF; DNA: TGTGCCAGCAGTAACAGGGGGCGTAATCAGCCCCAGCATTTT
V: TRBV9; J: TRBJ1-2; D: -; size: -; CDR3: CASARASGYTF; DNA: TGTGCCAGCGCCAGGGCCTCTGGCTACACCTTC
V: TRBV28; J: TRBJ2-1; D: TRBD2; size: -; CDR3: CASSSLGGGGVNEQFF; DNA: TGTGCCAGCAGTTCCCTCGGGGGCGGGGGGGTCAATGAGCAGTTCTTC
V: TRBV27; J: TRBJ2-1; D: TRBD2; size: -; CDR3: CASSIDPSGRFGEQFF; DNA: TGTGCCAGCAGTATCGATCCTAGCGGGAGGTTTGGAGAGCAGTTCTTC
V: TRBV28; J: TRBJ2-2; D: -; size: once; CDR3: CASSWTRVGELFF; DNA: TGTGCCAGCAGTTGGACGAGGGTCGGGGAGCTGTTTTTT
V: TRBV5-5; J: TRBJ1-1; D: TRBD1; size: -; CDR3: CASTMTGRNTEAFF; DNA: TGTGCCAGCACCATGACAGGGAGGAACACTGAAGCTTTCTTT
V: TRBV4-1; J: TRBJ1-6; D: -; size: -; CDR3: CASSPRDSYNSPLHF; DNA: TGCGCCAGCAGCCCCCGGGACTCATATAATTCACCCCTCCACTTT
V: TRBV19; J: TRBJ2-3; D: TRBD2; size: -; CDR3: CASSRLAGGSDTQYF; DNA: TGTGCCAGTAGTAGACTAGCGGGAGGGTCCGATACGCAGTATTTT
V: TRBV13; J: TRBJ1-1; D: -; size: -; CDR3: CASSPLMNTEAFF; DNA: TGTGCCAGCAGCCCCCTTATGAACACTGAAGCTTTCTTT
V: TRBV5-6; J: TRBJ2-5; D: -; size: -; CDR3: CASSLELSYGETQYF; DNA: TGTGCCAGCAGCTTGGAGCTCTCTTACGGAGAGACCCAGTACTTC
V: TRBV14; J: TRBJ1-6; D: -; size: few; CDR3: CASSHEGLGHSPLHF; DNA: TGTGCCAGCAGCCACGAGGGACTAGGGCATTCACCCCTCCACTTT
V: TRBV7-9; J: TRBJ1-3; D: -; size: few; CDR3: CASSLPVGQSGNTIYF; DNA: TGTGCCAGCAGCTTACCGGTAGGACAGTCTGGAAACACCATATATTTT
V: TRBV18; J: TRBJ2-2; D: -; size: -; CDR3: CASSPPPLGGPGELFF; DNA: TGTGCCAGCTCACCACCGCCGCTCGGAGGTCCCGGGGAGCTGTTTTTT
V: TRBV4-1; J: TRBJ1-1; D: -; size: -; CDR3: CASSQDYLTSSEAFF; DNA: TGCGCCAGCAGCCAAGATTATTTGACCAGCTCTGAAGCTTTCTTT
V: TRBV28; J: TRBJ2-7; D: -; size: -; CDR3: CASSLRREQYF; DNA: TGTGCCAGCAGCCTTAGACGCGAGCAGTACTTC
V: TRBV2; J: TRBJ2-7; D: -; size: -; CDR3: CASSSYEQYF; DNA: TGTGCCAGCAGTTCCTACGAGCAGTACTTC
V: TRBV28; J: TRBJ2-7; D: TRBD2; size: -; CDR3: CASLGGGYSYEQYF; DNA: TGTGCCAGCCTCGGGGGGGGGTACTCCTACGAGCAGTACTTC
V: TRBV5-5; J: TRBJ2-1; D: TRBD2; size: -; CDR3: CASSLEWAGAGDEQFF; DNA: TGTGCCAGCAGCTTGGAATGGGCGGGAGCTGGGGATGAGCAGTTCTTC
V: TRBV29-1; J: TRBJ2-2; D: -; size: -; CDR3: CSVEAPGELFF; DNA: TGCAGCGTTGAAGCCCCCGGGGAGCTGTTTTTT
V: TRBV9; J: TRBJ2-2; D: -; size: -; CDR3: CASSAVNTGELFF; DNA: TGTGCCAGCAGCGCAGTAAACACCGGGGAGCTGTTTTTT
V: TRBV28; J: TRBJ1-2; D: -; size: once; CDR3: CASSPTVFGGYTF; DNA: TGTGCCAGCAGCCCGACAGTGTTCGGGGGCTACACCTTC
V: TRBV30; J: TRBJ2-1; D: TRBD2; size: once; CDR3: CAWIHAGGVEQFF; DNA: TGTGCCTGGATTCACGCGGGAGGGGTTGAGCAGTTCTTC
V: TRBV9; J: TRBJ2-1; D: TRBD2; size: once; CDR3: CASSVGTSGRGMEQFF; DNA: TGTGCCAGCAGCGTAGGGACTAGCGGGAGGGGTATGGAGCAGTTCTTC